These 5 T cell receptor beta chains came from one sample sequenced in a study of cytotoxic CD8 clonotypes in ibrutinib-treated CLL. Sequenced by immunoSEQ multiplex PCR; TCRdb stores in-frame clones only, minus some. The table lists roughly 200,000 clones, more than 65% of them singletons, with 5.9% in the top ten. The sample in question was PBMCs, obtained after 12 months of ibrutinib treatment. All receptors come from a human donor with chronic lymphocytic leukemia.

V and J are TRBV30 and TRBJ1-6; D perhaps matches TRBD1 (6 bases). This CDR3 is 15 amino acids long. Trimming left V 0 bases short and J 6 bases short, with 12 bases between. From germline, CDR1 is GTSNPN and CDR2 SVGIG (reference sequence). As DNA, the CDR3 is TGTGCCTGGAGTGTGATGGGGGCACGTAATTCACCCCTCCACTTT. Encoded protein: CAWSVMGARNSPLHF.

This chain links TRBV19 with TRBJ2-7; 10 bases fit TRBD2. CDR1 LNHDA and CDR2 SQIVND come from the germline V gene (reference sequence). The CDR3 consists of 15 residues. Germline trimming cut 7 bases from V and 2 bases from J; bases unmatched to any gene: 8. CDR3 loop: CASTPSGRVTYEQYF. The CDR3 DNA reads TGTGCCAGTACCCCAAGCGGGAGGGTAACCTACGAGCAGTACTTC.

V is TRBV6-6 and J is TRBJ1-5, with D possibly matching TRBD1 (5 bases). V lost 0 bases to trimming and J lost 2 bases, with 11 bases between them. The CDR3 consists of 16 residues. Per the germline V gene, CDR1 is MNHNY and CDR2 is SVGAGI (reference sequence). In DNA, the CDR3 is TGTGCCAGCAGTTACTCCGGACATAAGGGCAATCAGCCCCAGCATTTT. Encoded protein: CASSYSGHKGNQPQHF.

The chain couples TRBV6-1 to TRBJ1-4; D is possibly TRBD1 (5 bases). CDR1 is MNHNS, CDR2 SASEGT, per germline. The CDR3 has 15 residues. The ends were cut back, 9 bases at V and 5 bases at J, with 19 bases in the middle. The CDR3 loop is CASAQGVGVNEKLFF. CDR3 nucleotide sequence: TGTGCCAGTGCCCAGGGAGTCGGTGTAAATGAAAAACTGTTTTTT.

The gene calls are TRBV6-5 and TRBJ2-7; possible D gene TRBD2, 7 bases. The CDR3 totals 15 residues. V lost 2 bases, J lost 1 base, and 12 bases lay in between. Germline CDR1 is MNHEY and CDR2 is SVGAGI. CDR3 in DNA: TGTGCCAGCAGTTACGGGGCGGGGGCATCCTACGAGCAGTACTTC. Protein: CASSYGAGASYEQYF.